Below, 23 T cell receptor beta chains from the same sample are listed, as sequenced in a study of shared clonotypes between healthy human individuals. The repertoire was sequenced with immunoSEQ multiplex PCR; TCRdb's copy has only in-frame clones and lacks some. The table lists over a million clones, around 82% of them singletons. The sequenced sample consisted of memory CD4+ T cells from PBMCs. As to subset: CD45RA-negative fraction. All receptors come from a man younger than 35 in good health. Some clones in this sample may be carry-over from other donors' samples.

The chain is built from TRBV20-1 and TRBJ2-5; D is unresolved. V was cut by 5 bases and J by 9 bases, with 7 bases left in between. The CDR3 has 9 residues. The germline V gene has CDR1 DFQATT and CDR2 SNEGSKA (reference sequence). DNA for the CDR3: TGCAGTGCTCCCCTTCCCCAGTACTTC. Protein: CSAPLPQYF.

The chain combines TRBV15 with TRBJ1-5; TRBD1 aligns across 9 bases. The junction had 2 bases not matched to a gene; V was cut back by 3 bases and J by 2 bases. CDR3 length: 15 amino acids. The germline V gene encodes CDR1 LNHNV and CDR2 YYDKDF (reference sequence). The CDR3 here is CATSSRTGGNQPQHF. The CDR3, as DNA: TGTGCCACCAGCAGTAGGACAGGGGGCAATCAGCCCCAGCATTTT.

This clone showed up just once. This chain links TRBV28 with TRBJ2-4; a weak D match, TRBD1 (6 bases). In germline, CDR1 is MDHEN, CDR2 SYDVKM. Trimming cost V 3 bases and J 5 bases, with 8 bases left between them. The CDR3 is 13 amino acids. The CDR3 coding sequence is TGTGCCAGCAGTTTTGGGACACAAAACATTCAGTACTTC. Protein product: CASSFGTQNIQYF.

This chain links TRBV14 with TRBJ1-4; a possible D gene is TRBD1 (5 bases). The CDR3 length is 14 residues. V gave up 5 bases and J gave up 7 bases, with 14 bases separating them. Per germline, CDR1 SGHDN and CDR2 FVKESK. The CDR3 DNA sequence: TGTGCCAGCAGCAGAGGGGCCCTGTCTGAAAAACTGTTTTTT. This codes for CASSRGALSEKLFF.

The chain is built from TRBV7-2 and TRBJ2-1; D gene unclear. V lost 0 bases and J 10 bases, leaving 10 bases between the germline ends. The CDR3 covers 13 residues. Germline-derived CDR1 and CDR2 are SGHTA and FQGNSA. The chain's CDR3 is CASSLAVEQEQFF. Written as DNA, the CDR3 is TGTGCCAGCAGCTTAGCGGTGGAGCAAGAGCAGTTCTTC.

V and J are TRBV27 and TRBJ1-4, with TRBD1 matching 7 bases. The CDR3 sequence is 15 residues long. V was pared by 1 base and J by 10 bases, with 9 bases of the junction left unmatched. Germline-derived CDR1 and CDR2 are MNHEY and SMNVEV (reference sequence). CDR3 in DNA: TGTGCCAGCAGTTTATTTGGTCCAGGACAGGTAAAACTGTTTTTT. Translating gives CASSLFGPGQVKLFF.

About this clone itself: Other DNA sequences within the sample encode an identical CDR3. This chain uses TRBV5-1 with TRBJ2-6; no definite D call. CDR3 length: 14 residues. V shed 0 bases and J shed 4 bases, with 5 bases lying between them. Germline V CDR1 and CDR2: SGHRS, YFSETQ. The CDR3 DNA reads as TGCGCCAGCAGCTTGGTACCAGGGGCCAACGTCCTGACTTTC. This codes for CASSLVPGANVLTF.

This rearrangement joins TRBV15 to TRBJ2-5; possibly TRBD2 for D (6 bases). Germline-derived CDR1 and CDR2 are LNHNV and YYDKDF (reference sequence). The CDR3 has 15 residues. Trimming shortened V by 1 base and J by 1 base, and 10 bases separated the two germline ends. CDR3 sequence (DNA): TGTGCCACCAGCAGAGGGGGGGAGGTCCAAGAGACCCAGTACTTC. It codes for CATSRGGEVQETQYF. The full variable domain, rest sourced from reference TRBV15 and TRBJ2-5, is DAMVIQNPRYQVTQFGKPVTLSCSQTLNHNVMYWYQQKSSQAPKLLFHYYDKDFNNEADTPDNFQSRRPNTSFCFLDIRSPGLGDTAMYLCATSRGGEVQETQYFGPGTRLLVL.

As regards this clone: Possible read error: a much larger clone is one base away. The V and J genes are TRBV10-3 and TRBJ2-3; 11 bases map to TRBD2. This CDR3 has 14 residues. The V segment lost 10 bases and the J segment 2 bases; nucleotides outside the gene matches: 5. CDR1 and CDR2 (germline): ENHRY, SYGVKD. The CDR3 is CATGLAGHTDTQYF. For the CDR3, the DNA is TGTGCCACCGGACTAGCGGGTCACACAGATACGCAGTATTTT.

The V gene is TRBV27, the J gene TRBJ1-4; 7 bases align to TRBD1. The CDR3 totals 14 residues. V shed 4 bases and J 5 bases; nucleotides not matched to a gene: 4. CDR1 MNHEY and CDR2 SMNVEV come from the germline V gene (reference sequence). CDR3 nucleotides: TGTGCCAGCAGTTCCGGACAGGACAATGAAAAACTGTTTTTT. Its protein is CASSSGQDNEKLFF.

The chain is built from TRBV27 and TRBJ2-1; unclear D gene. V was cut by 4 bases and J by 16 bases, with 17 bases left in between. CDR1 MNHEY and CDR2 SMNVEV come from the germline V gene (reference sequence). This CDR3 is 12 amino acids long. Written as DNA, the CDR3 is TGTGCCAGCAGTTACAGACCCTCTCACCTCTTCTTC. It encodes CASSYRPSHLFF.

The rearrangement links TRBV18 to TRBJ1-1; 8 nucleotides agree with TRBD1. This CDR3 has 15 amino acids. Germline CDR1 reads KGHSH; CDR2 reads LQKENI. V shed 6 bases, J shed 1 base, and the junction held 7 bases outside the gene matches. Here the CDR3 DNA reads TGTGCCAGCTCCCTAGGGACAGGACAGAACACTGAAGCTTTCTTT. It translates to CASSLGTGQNTEAFF.

The table lists this clone with a few counts. V and J are TRBV5-1 and TRBJ1-1, with D tentatively TRBD1 (5 bases). Trimming pared 4 bases from V and 1 base from J, leaving 11 bases between. The CDR3 is 14 amino acids. Per germline, CDR1 SGHRS and CDR2 YFSETQ. CDR3 sequence (DNA): TGCGCCAGCAGCCGTGGGGCGGCGAACACTGAAGCTTTCTTT. Encoded protein: CASSRGAANTEAFF.

V is TRBV6-1 and J is TRBJ1-1; D remains ambiguous. From germline, CDR1 is MNHNS and CDR2 SASEGT. Trimming pared 6 bases from V and 8 bases from J, leaving 19 bases between. This CDR3 spans 14 amino acids. The CDR3 reads CASSASPRVGEAFF. CDR3 coding DNA: TGTGCCAGCAGCGCCTCCCCCCGTGTGGGGGAAGCTTTCTTT.

This chain joins TRBV11-3 and TRBJ2-7, with 10 bases that match TRBD1. The CDR3 runs to 16 residues. Trimming removed 7 bases from V and 2 bases from J; junction bases left unmatched: 11. CDR1 and CDR2 (germline): SGHNT, YENEEA. The CDR3 coding sequence is TGTGCCAGCACCGAAGAGGGGACAGGGGTCCCCTACGAGCAGTACTTC. Translation gives CASTEEGTGVPYEQYF.

The rearrangement uses TRBV11-2 and TRBJ2-7; no definite D call. Germline V gives CDR1 SGHAT, CDR2 FQNNGV. Trimming shortened V by 5 bases and J by 3 bases, and 20 bases separated the two germline ends. This CDR3 region has 16 residues. CDR3 sequence reads: CASSPVTQAVHYEQYF. CDR3 in DNA: TGTGCCAGCAGCCCCGTCACCCAGGCGGTACACTACGAGCAGTACTTC.

In its sample, this clone was seen a few times. J is TRBJ2-1 and V is TRBV30; TRBD2 matches at 12 bases. The V gene end was trimmed by 2 bases and the J gene end by 6 bases; junction bases not matched to a gene: 11. This CDR3 region has 17 residues. Germline V gene sequence: CDR1 GTSNPN, CDR2 SVGIG (reference sequence). The CDR3 sequence: CAWSPGTSGWVRNEQFF. For the CDR3, the DNA is TGTGCCTGGAGTCCCGGGACTAGCGGGTGGGTGCGCAATGAGCAGTTCTTC.

This clone was recorded a few times. The chain carries TRBV5-8 and TRBJ2-7, with 12 bases identical to TRBD2. CDR1 and CDR2 (germline): SGHTS, YDEGEE. V gave up 3 bases and J gave up 0 bases; unmatched junction bases: 7. There are 17 residues in the CDR3. The CDR3 DNA is TGTGCCAGCAGCTCCGGACTAGCGGGGATGAGCTCCTACGAGCAGTACTTC. It codes for CASSSGLAGMSSYEQYF.

The chain is built from TRBV5-1 and TRBJ2-3, with 10 bases lining up with TRBD2. This CDR3 has 12 residues. V shed 7 bases and J 4 bases; nucleotides not matched to a gene: 0. CDR1 is SGHRS, CDR2 YFSETQ, per germline. This CDR3 reads CASGTSADTQYF. In DNA, the CDR3 is TGCGCCAGCGGGACTAGCGCAGATACGCAGTATTTT.

The rearrangement uses TRBV11-1 and TRBJ1-1; D remains ambiguous. CDR3 length: 16 residues. Looked up from germline, CDR1 is SGHAT and CDR2 is FQDESV (reference sequence). The V end lost 5 bases, the J end lost 5 bases, and 21 bases lay between the germline ends. The CDR3: CASSPWEGVGLTEAFF. The CDR3 DNA sequence: TGTGCCAGCAGCCCTTGGGAGGGCGTGGGATTAACTGAAGCTTTCTTT. The variable domain in full, with the rest retrieved from reference TRBV11-1 and TRBJ1-1, is EAEVAQSPRYKITEKSQAVAFWCDPISGHATLYWYRQILGQGPELLVQFQDESVVDDSQLPKDRFSAERLKGVDSTLKIQPAELGDSAMYLCASSPWEGVGLTEAFFGQGTRLTVV.

This chain uses TRBV11-3 with TRBJ2-3; 9 nucleotides align to TRBD1. Per germline, CDR1 SGHNT and CDR2 YENEEA. The CDR3 spans 16 residues. V dropped 0 bases and J dropped 4; count of bases not matched to a gene: 5. CDR3 bases: TGTGCCAGCAGCTTAGATACAGGGGGCATTTCAGATACGCAGTATTTT. Translating gives CASSLDTGGISDTQYF. Using reference TRBV11-3 and TRBJ2-3 for the parts outside the CDR3, the full variable domain is EAGVVQSPRYKIIEKKQPVAFWCNPISGHNTLYWYLQNLGQGPELLIRYENEEAVDDSQLPKDRFSAERLKGVDSTLKIQPAELGDSAVYLCASSLDTGGISDTQYFGPGTRLTVL.

The J gene is TRBJ2-5, the V gene TRBV2; 7 nucleotides match TRBD2. The J segment lost 5 bases and the V segment lost 6 bases, leaving 9 bases of the junction unmatched. The CDR3 runs to 14 residues. Germline-derived CDR1 and CDR2 are SNHLY and FYNNEI. CDR3 nucleotide sequence: TGTGCCAGCAGGCTGACTAGGGAGGGGGAGACCCAGTACTTC. It yields the protein CASRLTREGETQYF.

The chain combines TRBV28 with TRBJ2-1, with 9 bases fitting TRBD1. Germline lookup yields CDR1 MDHEN and CDR2 SYDVKM. This CDR3 comprises 14 residues. The junction had 9 bases not matched to a gene; V was cut back by 3 bases and J by 12 bases. In DNA, the CDR3 is TGTGCCAGCAGTTTGACAGGGGGGTCACGTTGGCAGTTCTTC. Residues: CASSLTGGSRWQFF.